The 21 T cell receptor beta chains below all came from one sample that was sequenced in a study of human T cells and chemical hapten exposure. Unfractionated whole blood served as the source for total RNA extraction. TCRdb called the 5' RACE reads again in MiXCR, with one record for every CDR3 protein. This sample has tens of thousands of distinct CDR3 sequences, with about 7.7% found just once. Receptors originate from a male donor in good health.

V is TRBV7-2 and J is TRBJ1-1, with D unclear. Germline CDR1 and CDR2: SGHTA and FQGNSA. The CDR3 has 14 residues. Trimming pared 1 base from V and 5 bases from J, leaving 11 bases between. CDR3 sequence reads: CASSLVARGTEAFF. DNA of the CDR3: TGTGCCAGCAGCTTAGTCGCCCGGGGTACTGAAGCTTTCTTT. The entire variable domain, with the rest obtained from reference TRBV7-2 and TRBJ1-1, is as follows: GAGVSQSPSNKVTEKGKDVELRCDPISGHTALYWYRQSLGQGLEFLIYFQGNSAPDKSGLPSDRFSAERTGGSVSTLTIQRTQQEDSAVYLCASSLVARGTEAFFGQGTRLTVV.

This clonotype was counted many times. This rearrangement joins TRBV15 to TRBJ2-3; D is uncertain. Germline lookup yields CDR1 LNHNV and CDR2 YYDKDF (reference sequence). The CDR3 loop spans 15 amino acids. The germline V and J ends were trimmed by 0 bases and 1 base, with 8 bases remaining between them. CDR3 loop: CATSRDGQGTDTQYF. The CDR3 coding sequence is TGTGCCACCAGCAGAGATGGGCAGGGCACAGATACGCAGTATTTT.

In this sample, this clonotype turned up many times. The rearrangement uses TRBV5-1 and TRBJ2-3; D is ambiguous. Trimming took 0 bases from V and 2 from J, leaving 4 bases between them. The CDR3 length is 13 residues. Germline V gene data show CDR1 as SGHRS and CDR2 as YFSETQ. Here the CDR3 DNA reads TGCGCCAGCAGCTTGGAGGTCACAGATACGCAGTATTTT. The encoded protein is CASSLEVTDTQYF.

Ten or more counts support this clonotype. The chain uses TRBV2 and TRBJ2-7; unclear D gene. Trimming took off 8 bases at V and 4 bases at J, with 12 bases between the two ends. Germline V lookup: CDR1 SNHLY, CDR2 FYNNEI. This CDR3 is built from 12 residues. The CDR3 nucleotides read TGTGCCAGCGGGAATGGCCAGTACGAGCAGTACTTC. It specifies CASGNGQYEQYF.

This clonotype was seen ten or more times. The chain employs TRBV7-9 and TRBJ2-1; 8 bases match TRBD1. J gave up 1 base and V 0 bases, and 5 bases lay outside the gene matches. Germline V gene data show CDR1 as SEHNR and CDR2 as FQNEAQ (reference sequence). The length of the CDR3 is 17 residues. This chain's CDR3 is CASSLARQGPSYNEQFF. Written as DNA, the CDR3 is TGTGCCAGCAGCTTAGCGCGACAGGGGCCGTCCTACAATGAGCAGTTCTTC.

This clonotype was seen ten or more times. V gene TRBV7-6 combines with J gene TRBJ1-5; D is unresolved. CDR3 length: 14 residues. Germline CDR1 SGHVS, CDR2 FNYEAQ. V dropped 4 bases and J dropped 10 bases, with 17 bases sitting between them. The CDR3 DNA follows: TGTGCCAGCAGCTCCCGAGCCGCGACACCCCCCCAGCATTTT. Translating it yields CASSSRAATPPQHF.

This clonotype was found many times. This chain uses TRBV7-9 with TRBJ2-7; D unclear. Trimming pared 5 bases from V and 7 bases from J, leaving 21 bases between. Germline values: CDR1 SEHNR, CDR2 FQNEAQ (reference sequence). This CDR3 comprises 15 residues. In DNA form, the CDR3 reads TGTGCCAGCAGCCCTCTCCCCCCCAGGATGGAAGAGCAGTACTTC. Translation: CASSPLPPRMEEQYF.

This clonotype showed up just a few times. The J gene is TRBJ1-6, the V gene TRBV9; 7 positions agree with TRBD1. V was pared by 6 bases and J by 7 bases, with 10 bases of the junction left unmatched. CDR1 is SGDLS, CDR2 YYNGEE, per germline. The CDR3 consists of 15 residues. The CDR3 here is CASTLTGTVNSPLHF. The CDR3 nucleotides read TGTGCCAGCACCCTGACCGGGACAGTCAATTCACCCCTCCACTTT.

The chain combines TRBV7-6 with TRBJ2-7; the D gene could be TRBD1 or TRBD2 (6 bases each). The CDR3 extends over 16 amino acids. The V end was cut by 1 base, the J end by 7 bases, with 20 bases between. Germline values: CDR1 SGHVS, CDR2 FNYEAQ. In DNA form, the CDR3 reads TGTGCCAGCAGCTTAGGGGGCGGGACATACCCACGGGAGCAGTACTTC. Residues: CASSLGGGTYPREQYF.

A few counts support this clonotype. This sequence joins TRBV7-9 and TRBJ2-1; 10 nucleotides line up with TRBD2. Germline CDR1 is SEHNR and CDR2 is FQNEAQ (reference sequence). V trimming: 10 bases; J trimming: 4 bases; junction bases outside the gene matches: 10. The CDR3 runs to 15 residues. DNA for the CDR3: TGTGCCACCCCCTCGACTAGCGGGCAGTACAATGAGCAGTTCTTC. Its translation is CATPSTSGQYNEQFF.

This clonotype was detected many times. The rearrangement uses TRBV6-2 or TRBV6-3 and TRBJ2-2; 12 nucleotides align to TRBD1. V lost 6 bases to trimming and J lost 5 bases; unmatched junction nucleotides: 1. The CDR3 extends over 14 amino acids. Germline CDR1 is MNHEY and CDR2 is SVGEGT. The CDR3: CASRGQGATGELFF. DNA of the CDR3: TGTGCCAGCAGGGGACAGGGGGCAACCGGGGAGCTGTTTTTT.

The V and J genes are TRBV5-1 and TRBJ2-7; D possibly corresponds to TRBD2 (5 bases). V lost 4 bases to trimming and J lost 8 bases, with 22 bases between them. This CDR3 region has 15 residues. Germline V gives CDR1 SGHRS, CDR2 YFSETQ. The DNA for the CDR3 is TGCGCCAGCAGCGCGAACGCTGGACTCGGTGAACAGCAGTACTTC. Translated: CASSANAGLGEQQYF.

The table lists this clonotype with many counts. The chain links TRBV19 to TRBJ1-5; D not certain. Per the germline V gene, CDR1 is LNHDA and CDR2 is SQIVND (reference sequence). CDR3 length: 16 residues. Trimming left V 7 bases short and J 0 bases short, with 16 bases between. CDR3 amino acids: CASNQDGDFSNQPQHF. CDR3 sequence (DNA): TGTGCCAGTAACCAGGACGGAGATTTTAGCAATCAGCCCCAGCATTTT.

This clonotype has just a few counts. The rearrangement joins TRBV6-5 to TRBJ2-1; tentative D call: TRBD2 (5 bases). The V gene lost 5 bases and the J gene lost 2 bases, with 13 bases spanning the gap. The CDR3 contains 15 residues. Germline V CDR1 and CDR2: MNHEY, SVGAGI. CDR3 protein: CASSLGWTPYNEQFF. CDR3 coding DNA: TGTGCCAGCAGTCTCGGGTGGACTCCCTACAATGAGCAGTTCTTC.

The sample holds a few counts of this clonotype. This chain uses TRBV6-1 with TRBJ1-2, with 9 bases identical to TRBD1. The CDR3 spans 15 residues. The V segment lost 6 bases and the J segment 2 bases; nucleotides outside the gene matches: 7. The germline gives CDR1 MNHNS, CDR2 SASEGT. This CDR3 reads CASSSWTGENYGYTF. In DNA form, the CDR3 reads TGTGCCAGCAGCTCCTGGACAGGGGAGAACTATGGCTACACCTTC.

This clonotype has just a few counts. The V call is TRBV5-5, the J call TRBJ1-5, with a possible D match to TRBD1 (5 bases). Germline V gene lookup returns CDR1 SGHKS and CDR2 YYEKEE (reference sequence). This CDR3 spans 15 amino acids. The V end lost 0 bases, the J end lost 0 bases, and 7 bases lay between the germline ends. The CDR3 here is CASSLGGYSNQPQHF. Written as DNA, the CDR3 is TGTGCCAGCAGCTTGGGGGGGTATAGCAATCAGCCCCAGCATTTT.

V is TRBV7-9 and J is TRBJ1-2; 12 bases fit TRBD1. J gave up 4 bases and V 4 bases, and 7 bases lay outside the gene matches. CDR1 is SEHNR, CDR2 FQNEAQ, per germline (reference sequence). This CDR3 has 16 residues. In DNA form, the CDR3 reads TGTGCCAGCAGCTCTTCGGGACAGGGGGCCGGCTATGGCTACACCTTC. Translating it yields CASSSSGQGAGYGYTF.

The V and J genes are TRBV25-1 and TRBJ2-1; no reliable D call. The CDR3 totals 15 residues. V lost 3 bases and J 2 bases, leaving 11 bases between the germline ends. Germline V gives CDR1 MGHDK, CDR2 SYGVNS. The CDR3 coding sequence is TGTGCCAGCAGTGATACTGACATAGCCTACAATGAGCAGTTCTTC. Translation: CASSDTDIAYNEQFF.

This clonotype was picked up a small number of times. V usage is TRBV7-2 and J usage is TRBJ2-3, with 8 bases aligning to TRBD1. Germline CDR1 reads SGHTA; CDR2 reads FQGNSA. The CDR3 runs 14 residues. Unmatched junction bases numbered 5, after V lost 5 bases and J lost 4 bases. CDR3 amino acids: CASSTGQVPDTQYF. The CDR3 DNA is TGTGCCAGCAGCACGGGACAGGTGCCAGATACGCAGTATTTT.

This chain joins TRBV5-4 and TRBJ2-3, with 8 bases matching TRBD1. V lost 5 bases and J lost 2; bases outside the gene matches: 7. There are 15 residues in the CDR3. Per the germline V gene, CDR1 is SGHNT and CDR2 is YYREEE (reference sequence). CDR3 sequence (DNA): TGTGCCAGCAGAAAAGACAGGGGATACACAGATACGCAGTATTTT. This encodes CASRKDRGYTDTQYF.

This clonotype showed up many times. The V gene is TRBV6-2 or TRBV6-3, the J gene TRBJ1-2; 7 bases are shared with TRBD1. This CDR3 comprises 15 residues. The germline V gene has CDR1 MNHEY and CDR2 SVGEGT. The V segment lost 7 bases and the J segment 6 bases; nucleotides outside the gene matches: 14. CDR3 protein: CASNVKTGEKDGYTF. The CDR3 DNA reads TGTGCCAGCAACGTAAAAACAGGGGAGAAGGATGGCTACACCTTC.